These 14 T cell receptor beta chains share one sample of origin, sequenced in a study of blood T cell repertoires in COVID-19 (TCRdb year 2020). Library construction relied on the immunoSEQ multiplex PCR assay. This is the immuneACCESS table as TCRdb keeps it, with only in-frame sequences that have V and J called. A part of the clones is gone; compared with another copy, unresolved V genes explain less than half, and the rest is unexplained. The sample has fewer than 200,000 clones on record, around four fifths of them singletons. Clones ranked in the top ten supply around 7.3% of the sample. Sequenced input: peripheral blood. Receptors originate from a woman between 65 and 79 years old with COVID-19, enrolled during active disease.

This chain uses TRBV7-2 with TRBJ2-1, with TRBD1 as a possible D gene (5 bases). Germline assignment: CDR1 SGHTA and CDR2 FQGNSA. This CDR3 has 15 amino acids. The V gene lost 5 bases and the J gene lost 0 bases, with 11 bases spanning the gap. The CDR3 sequence is CASSPGRSSYNEQFF. The CDR3 DNA reads TGTGCCAGCAGCCCAGGGCGGAGCTCCTACAATGAGCAGTTCTTC.

This chain uses TRBV28 with TRBJ1-5; D gene ambiguous. CDR1 and CDR2 (germline): MDHEN, SYDVKM. The CDR3 is made up of 14 amino acids. The V gene lost 0 bases and the J gene lost 2 bases, with 5 bases spanning the gap. CDR3 coding DNA: TGTGCCAGCAGTTTATGGTCAGGCAATCAGCCCCAGCATTTT. Protein: CASSLWSGNQPQHF.

The J gene is TRBJ2-5, the V gene TRBV5-1; D is unresolved. V was pared by 0 bases and J by 1 base, with 19 bases between. The germline V gene has CDR1 SGHRS and CDR2 YFSETQ. This CDR3 spans 18 amino acids. CDR3 in DNA: TGCGCCAGCAGCTTGGGTCCCGAGGCAGAAACGTTCCAAGAGACCCAGTACTTC. Its protein product is CASSLGPEAETFQETQYF.

The chain uses TRBV19 and TRBJ2-1, with TRBD2 matching 14 bases. The V gene end was trimmed by 6 bases and the J gene end by 15 bases; junction bases not matched to a gene: 10. This CDR3 is 14 amino acids long. Germline V lookup: CDR1 LNHDA, CDR2 SQIVND (reference sequence). CDR3 sequence (DNA): TGTGCCAGTAGGACAGGGACTAGCGGGAGTCCGGGGTTCTTC. This translates into CASRTGTSGSPGFF.

The V and J genes are TRBV11-2 and TRBJ1-2; 7 bases fit TRBD1. The CDR3 sequence is 13 residues long. Per the germline V gene, CDR1 is SGHAT and CDR2 is FQNNGV. The junction had 6 bases not matched to a gene; V was cut back by 5 bases and J by 6 bases. The CDR3 loop is CASSRDSGDGYTF. In nucleotides, the CDR3 is TGTGCCAGCAGCCGGGACAGTGGAGATGGCTACACCTTC.

The chain couples TRBV7-2 to TRBJ2-4; TRBD2 matches at 14 bases. V lost 4 bases and J lost 1; bases outside the gene matches: 3. The CDR3 has 17 amino acids. Germline loops: CDR1 SGHTA, CDR2 FQGNSA. CDR3 protein: CASSSRLAGGAKNIQYF. Written as DNA, the CDR3 is TGTGCCAGCAGCTCCCGACTAGCGGGAGGGGCCAAAAACATTCAGTACTTC.

This clone was observed many times. The chain combines TRBV5-8 with TRBJ2-1; 12 bases are a match to TRBD2. The germline CDR1 and CDR2 sequences are SGHTS and YDEGEE. This CDR3 is built from 16 residues. V was clipped by 4 bases and J by 6 bases; unmatched bases: 8. CDR3 residues: CASSLILAGGRNEQFF. DNA for the CDR3: TGTGCCAGCAGCCTAATACTAGCGGGAGGCCGCAATGAGCAGTTCTTC.

This chain connects TRBV18 to TRBJ2-1, with 8 positions matching TRBD2. Germline V gene lookup returns CDR1 KGHSH and CDR2 LQKENI. The CDR3 is 15 residues long. V was pared by 2 bases and J by 6 bases, with 6 bases of the junction left unmatched. CDR3 sequence: CASSPYGRASNEQFF. The CDR3 nucleotides read TGTGCCAGCTCACCATACGGGAGGGCCTCCAATGAGCAGTTCTTC.

The chain is built from TRBV28 and TRBJ1-1; possibly TRBD1 for D (5 bases). This CDR3 has 16 amino acids. The V and J ends lost 5 bases and 1 base respectively, with 17 bases between them. Germline V lookup: CDR1 MDHEN, CDR2 SYDVKM. CDR3 residues: CASSTPGQGANTEAFF. CDR3 DNA: TGTGCCAGCAGTACCCCAGGGCAGGGCGCGAACACTGAAGCTTTCTTT.

V is TRBV24-1 and J is TRBJ2-5, with TRBD1 identical over 9 bases. Germline CDR1 reads KGHDR; CDR2 reads SFDVKD. V lost 3 bases, J lost 4 bases, and 8 bases stayed unmatched. The CDR3 totals 16 residues. CDR3 protein: CATSDGDRAMRETQYF. The CDR3 DNA reads TGTGCCACCAGTGATGGGGACAGGGCTATGCGAGAGACCCAGTACTTC.

This sequence joins TRBV7-8 and TRBJ1-5; possibly TRBD1 for D (5 bases). Between the trimmed V and J ends, which lost 5 bases and 1 base, there was a span of 15 bases. The CDR3 runs to 16 residues. Germline V lookup: CDR1 SGHVS, CDR2 FQNEAQ. CDR3 nucleotides: TGTGCCAGCAGCCGTACGGGGGGTCCCAGCAATCAGCCCCAGCATTTT. Translated, it gives CASSRTGGPSNQPQHF.

This sequence joins TRBV7-2 and TRBJ2-5; 7 bases line up with TRBD1. The germline gives CDR1 SGHTA, CDR2 FQGNSA. The trim removed 3 bases at V and 5 bases at J, leaving 6 bases unmatched. CDR3 size: 14 residues. The CDR3 spells CASSFTGDRETQYF. CDR3 in DNA: TGTGCCAGCAGCTTTACAGGGGATAGGGAGACCCAGTACTTC.

The genes are TRBV28 and TRBJ2-5; 10 positions agree with TRBD2. The V gene end was trimmed by 6 bases and the J gene end by 0 bases; junction bases not matched to a gene: 4. Germline CDR1 and CDR2: MDHEN and SYDVKM. The CDR3 length is 15 residues. CDR3 in amino acids: CASRTSGTYQETQYF. DNA of the CDR3: TGTGCCAGCAGAACTAGCGGGACGTACCAAGAGACCCAGTACTTC.

The genes are TRBV21-1 and TRBJ2-7; the table names TRBD2, a call not compared with the DNA. TRBV21-1 is noted as a pseudogene. The CDR3 runs 16 residues. The CDR3 DNA reads as TGTGCCAGCAGCAGTAAGACTAGCGGGAGGGCCGACGAGCAGTACTTC. Amino acids: CASSSKTSGRADEQYF.